These T cell receptor beta chains were read from a single sample in a study of OX40 agonist ivuxolimab in advanced cancers. Sequencing was performed with immunoSEQ multiplex PCR; in TCRdb, only in-frame clones are kept and a portion is missing. This sample has about 80,000 clones, with about nine tenths found just once. This specimen was CD4+ or CD8+ T cells sorted from blood, taken in a trial of the OX40 agonist ivuxolimab. These receptors were taken from an adult with an advanced solid tumor such as melanoma, head and neck, liver or kidney cancer. Both conserved end residues are part of each CDR3. A D gene is named only where the DNA matches it firmly. Clone sizes are given selectively: once, few, many, or a class where the clone is expanded.

>TRBV28|TRBD1|-|TRBJ1-3
CASSYRGSVGGTIYF
TGTGCCAGCAGTTACAGGGGGTCCGTCGGTGGCACCATATATTTT
>TRBV30|TRBD1|-|TRBJ2-5
CAWSLQGVIWPQYF
TGTGCCTGGAGTCTACAGGGGGTGATTTGGCCCCAGTACTTC
>TRBV5-6|TRBD2|-|TRBJ2-7
CASSLEVGGSGEYEQYF
TGTGCCAGCAGCTTGGAGGTCGGCGGGAGTGGGGAGTACGAGCAGTACTTC
>TRBV5-1|-|-|TRBJ2-7
CASSLAGGEQYF
TGCGCCAGCAGTCTGGCAGGGGGGGAGCAGTACTTC
>TRBV12-5|-|-|TRBJ2-5
CASALFTGMSQETQYF
TGTGCTAGTGCCTTATTTACAGGGATGTCCCAAGAGACCCAGTACTTC
>TRBV7-9|-|-|TRBJ2-7
CASSAGNNEQYF
TGTGCCAGCAGCGCCGGGAATAACGAGCAGTACTTC
>TRBV15|-|-|TRBJ2-3
CATSGTEADTQYF
TGTGCCACCAGCGGCACTGAAGCTGATACGCAGTATTTT
>TRBV6-6|TRBD1|-|TRBJ1-2
CASSSNLGTGWGYTF
TGTGCCAGCAGTTCCAACCTAGGGACAGGGTGGGGCTACACCTTC
>TRBV19|-|-|TRBJ2-1
CASSIERGIGQFF
TGTGCCAGTAGTATAGAGCGCGGGATAGGGCAGTTCTTC
>TRBV7-3|TRBD1|-|TRBJ2-5
CASSPLGTGGQETQYF
TGTGCCAGCAGCCCCTTGGGGACAGGGGGCCAAGAGACCCAGTACTTC
>TRBV7-2|-|once|TRBJ1-1
CASILSGGVNTEAFF
TGTGCCAGCATCTTAAGCGGGGGGGTGAACACTGAAGCTTTCTTT
>TRBV28|-|-|TRBJ2-7
CASRHLGAGTGTLHEQYF
TGTGCCAGCAGGCATTTGGGGGCAGGGACCGGGACCCTCCACGAGCAGTACTTC
>TRBV18|-|once|TRBJ2-7
CASSPPRGSPSYEQYF
TGTGCCAGCTCACCACCCAGGGGTTCTCCCTCCTACGAGCAGTACTTC
>TRBV27|TRBD1|-|TRBJ1-1
CASSTYRDRVNTEAFF
TGTGCCAGCAGTACATACCGGGACAGAGTAAACACTGAAGCTTTCTTT
>TRBV28|TRBD1|-|TRBJ1-2
CASWASDRGYYGYTF
TGTGCCTCCTGGGCCAGCGACAGGGGATATTATGGCTACACCTTC
>TRBV28|-|-|TRBJ2-3
CASSLIFGGITDTQYF
TGTGCCAGCAGTTTAATTTTTGGGGGGATCACAGATACGCAGTATTTT
>TRBV10-3|-|-|TRBJ2-2
CAAGRQVDGELFF
TGTGCCGCAGGAAGACAAGTAGACGGGGAGCTGTTTTTT
>TRBV5-1|-|few|TRBJ2-2
CASSLRGARGYAGELFF
TGCGCCAGCAGCTTACGCGGGGCGCGGGGTTACGCCGGGGAGCTGTTTTTT
>TRBV28|TRBD1|-|TRBJ2-7
CASSSRQGAWEQYF
TGTGCCAGCAGTTCACGACAGGGGGCGTGGGAGCAGTACTTC
>TRBV9|TRBD2|-|TRBJ2-3
CASSVRTSGRDTQYF
TGTGCCAGCAGCGTCCGGACTAGCGGGAGGGATACGCAGTATTTT
>TRBV5-1|TRBD2|once|TRBJ2-7
CASSLDGTSVYEQYF
TGCGCCAGCAGCTTAGATGGGACTAGCGTCTACGAGCAGTACTTC
>TRBV7-9|TRBD2|-|TRBJ2-3
CASSLSGGATDTQYF
TGTGCCAGCAGCTTAAGCGGGGGGGCGACAGATACGCAGTATTTT
>TRBV5-1|-|-|TRBJ2-1
CASSFPPGLPNEQFF
TGCGCCAGCAGCTTCCCCCCGGGTCTTCCCAATGAGCAGTTCTTC
>TRBV4-1|-|-|TRBJ1-1
CASSKWWGQMNTEAFF
TGCGCCAGCAGCAAATGGTGGGGACAAATGAACACTGAAGCTTTCTTT
>TRBV6-6|TRBD1|-|TRBJ1-5
CASSPTGATGPQHF
TGTGCCAGCAGTCCGACAGGGGCGACGGGGCCCCAGCATTTT
>TRBV15|-|-|TRBJ1-4
CATSRDRTGTNEKLFF
TGTGCCACCAGCAGAGATCGAACAGGGACTAATGAAAAACTGTTTTTT
>TRBV10-3|TRBD2|-|TRBJ2-1
CAIAATSGSYNEQFF
TGTGCCATCGCGGCGACTAGCGGCTCCTACAATGAGCAGTTCTTC
>TRBV7-9|-|-|TRBJ1-2
CASSRQMTGSGGGYTF
TGTGCCAGCAGCCGCCAGATGACCGGCAGTGGCGGAGGCTACACCTTC
>TRBV4-3|TRBD2|-|TRBJ2-7
CASSQRLAVSLASSYEQYF
TGCGCCAGCAGCCAACGACTAGCGGTATCCCTTGCGAGCTCCTACGAGCAGTACTTC
>TRBV21-1|-|-|TRBJ1-4
CASRRQATNEKLFF
TGTGCCAGCAGGAGACAGGCAACTAATGAAAAACTGTTTTTT
>TRBV28|-|-|TRBJ2-6
CASSLRSGANVLTF
TGTGCCAGCAGTTTGCGGTCTGGGGCCAACGTCCTGACTTTC
>TRBV30|-|-|TRBJ2-5
CAWEKRSRETQYF
TGTGCCTGGGAGAAAAGAAGCAGAGAGACCCAGTACTTC
>TRBV6-1|-|-|TRBJ1-1
CASSVQLNTEAFF
TGTGCCAGCAGTGTACAGCTGAACACTGAAGCTTTCTTT
>TRBV10-1|-|-|TRBJ2-7
CASSENREYEQYF
TGCGCCAGCAGTGAGAACAGGGAGTACGAGCAGTACTTC
>TRBV5-1|-|-|TRBJ2-7
CASSGTGLPEQYF
TGCGCCAGCAGCGGTACGGGACTCCCAGAGCAGTACTTC
>TRBV19|-|-|TRBJ1-2
CASSIEGRSNYGYTF
TGTGCCAGTAGTATTGAGGGTCGGAGCAACTATGGCTACACCTTC
>TRBV20-1|TRBD1|-|TRBJ1-5
CSAQGAQPQHF
TGCAGTGCGCAGGGGGCTCAGCCCCAGCATTTT
>TRBV29-1|-|-|TRBJ2-7
CSVLTSTEYF
TGCAGCGTTCTGACTTCGACAGAGTACTTC
>TRBV27|-|-|TRBJ2-7
CASSPPGRTGYYEQYF
TGTGCCAGCAGTCCTCCTGGGAGGACAGGCTATTACGAGCAGTACTTC
>TRBV4-2|-|-|TRBJ1-2
CASSLLRTAGYTF
TGTGCCAGCAGCCTTCTCCGGACAGCTGGCTACACCTTC
>TRBV11-2|-|-|TRBJ1-3
CASSAPRNTIYF
TGTGCCAGCAGCGCGCCCCGAAACACCATATATTTT
>TRBV5-6|-|-|TRBJ2-7
CASSLPGFSSYEQYF
TGTGCCAGCAGCTTACCAGGGTTTAGCTCCTACGAGCAGTACTTC
>TRBV28|TRBD2|once|TRBJ2-1
CASSFASGRWNEQFF
TGTGCCAGCAGTTTTGCTAGCGGGAGATGGAATGAGCAGTTCTTC
>TRBV5-1|-|-|TRBJ2-7
CASSHGTLYEQYF
TGCGCCAGCAGCCACGGGACGCTTTACGAGCAGTACTTC
>TRBV5-1|-|-|TRBJ1-5
CASSLEGGSNQPQHF
TGCGCCAGCAGCTTAGAGGGTGGAAGCAATCAGCCCCAGCATTTT
>TRBV6-1|-|-|TRBJ2-7
CASPRQGVSSYEQYF
TGTGCCAGCCCTCGCCAAGGGGTTAGCTCCTACGAGCAGTACTTC
>TRBV10-1|-|-|TRBJ2-2
CASSERRELGRMGGTGELFF
TGCGCCAGCAGTGAGCGACGGGAATTGGGTCGTATGGGTGGCACCGGGGAGCTGTTTTTT
>TRBV30|-|-|TRBJ1-5
CAWIPRSGQGNQPQHF
TGTGCCTGGATCCCCCGGAGCGGGCAGGGCAATCAGCCCCAGCATTTT
>TRBV6-1|TRBD1|-|TRBJ1-2
CASSGQGAHGYTF
TGTGCCAGCAGTGGACAGGGGGCCCATGGCTACACCTTC
>TRBV29-1|-|-|TRBJ2-3
CSVAKGSKTDTQYF
TGCAGCGTTGCGAAGGGATCGAAAACAGATACGCAGTATTTT
>TRBV5-1|-|-|TRBJ2-2
CASSLGQTRDGELFF
TGCGCCAGCAGCTTGGGGCAGACTAGGGACGGGGAGCTGTTTTTT
>TRBV7-2|-|-|TRBJ2-5
CASSLARGETQYF
TGTGCCAGCAGCTTAGCGAGAGGAGAGACCCAGTACTTC
>TRBV5-6|-|-|TRBJ1-5
CASSFGGPTGQPQHF
TGTGCCAGCAGCTTCGGGGGCCCGACGGGTCAGCCCCAGCATTTT
>TRBV30|-|-|TRBJ2-7
CAQRGVRDEQYF
TGTGCCCAGAGAGGGGTTCGGGACGAGCAGTACTTC
>TRBV29-1|-|-|TRBJ2-7
CSVRHLKSSGEQYF
TGCAGCGTGAGGCACCTAAAGAGTAGTGGCGAGCAGTACTTC
>TRBV7-3|-|-|TRBJ2-3
CASSLLSSSTDTQYF
TGTGCCAGCAGCTTACTTTCTAGCAGCACAGATACGCAGTATTTT
>TRBV19|TRBD2|-|TRBJ2-2
CASSNPGGPNTGELFF
TGTGCCAGTAGTAATCCGGGGGGGCCGAACACCGGGGAGCTGTTTTTT
>TRBV5-1|TRBD1|-|TRBJ1-1
CASSSGQGAYRNTEAFF
TGCGCCAGCAGCTCAGGACAGGGGGCCTACAGGAACACTGAAGCTTTCTTT
>TRBV30|-|few|TRBJ1-5
CAWRSGFNQPQHF
TGTGCCTGGAGGTCGGGGTTCAATCAGCCCCAGCATTTT